What follows are 6 T cell receptor beta chains derived from one specimen sequenced in a study of molecular identifiers for immune sequencing clone quantification. TCRdb analysed the PCR reads with MiXCR anew, one entry per CDR3 protein. Of hundreds of thousands of distinct CDR3 sequences in the sample, over 20% were seen once. Sequences were obtained from naive CD8+ T cells from blood, with Jurkat cell RNA spiked in. As for subset: FACS-sorted CD8+CD4-CCR7+CD45RA+ naive T cells. The receptors come from a human donor in good health. Some libraries in this study had Jurkat cell RNA spiked in.

This clonotype came up many times. This chain joins TRBV6-5 and TRBJ2-2; D is tentatively TRBD1 or TRBD2 (6 bases each). The CDR3 loop spans 18 amino acids. The germline V gene has CDR1 MNHEY and CDR2 SVGAGI. V dropped 0 bases and J dropped 5 bases, with 19 bases sitting between them. Written as DNA, the CDR3 is TGTGCCAGCAGTTACTCATCCTTGCGGCAGGGGAGGACCGGGGAGCTGTTTTTT. Protein: CASSYSSLRQGRTGELFF.

About this clonotype: This may arise from a read error, as a much more abundant clone is one base away. The chain uses TRBV24-1 and TRBJ1-5; maybe TRBD1 (5 bases). Trimming left V 7 bases short and J 4 bases short, with 13 bases between. CDR3 size: 14 residues. The germline V gene has CDR1 KGHDR and CDR2 SFDVKD. CDR3 sequence reads: CATSTGYRNQPQHF. The CDR3 DNA reads as TGTGCCACCAGCACAGGCTATAGGAATCAGCCCCAGCATTTT.

The V call is TRBV19, the J call TRBJ2-2; 7 bases are shared with TRBD1. V lost 10 bases, J lost 7 bases, and 6 bases stayed unmatched. The CDR3 extends over 12 amino acids. Germline V CDR1 and CDR2: LNHDA, SQIVND (reference sequence). CDR3 amino acids: CATSGQFGELFF. CDR3 DNA sequence: TGTGCCACCTCGGGACAGTTCGGGGAGCTGTTTTTT.

On this clonotype itself: This may be a read error: a much more frequent sequence differs by one nucleotide. This CDR3 reads CPTPRGGLYEQYF. The DNA for the CDR3 is TGTCCCACCCCTCGGGGGGGGCTATACGAGCAGTACTTC. The V gene is TRBV7-6, the J gene TRBJ2-7; 8 positions agree with TRBD2. The CDR3 covers 13 residues. CDR1 SGHVS and CDR2 FNYEAQ come from the germline V gene.

As for this clonotype: At one boundary the junction diverges from the germline segment, which might be a read error. This chain links TRBV27 with TRBJ2-7, with D tentatively TRBD1 (6 bases). The CDR3 sequence is 16 residues long. CDR1 is MNHEY and CDR2 is SMNVEV in the germline V gene (reference sequence). CDR3 in amino acids: CASSLTGQTSSYEQCF. The CDR3 nucleotides read TGTGCCAGCAGTTTGACGGGACAAACGAGCTCCTACGAGCAGTGCTTC.

This chain joins TRBV4-3 and TRBJ2-7; D possibly uses TRBD1 or TRBD2 (6 bases each). Germline V gene sequence: CDR1 LGHNA, CDR2 YSLEER. V lost 0 bases to trimming and J lost 0 bases, with 9 bases between them. This CDR3 spans 15 amino acids. CDR3 nucleotide sequence: TGCGCCAGCAGCCAAGACAGGGGAGGCTCCTACGAGCAGTACTTC. It encodes CASSQDRGGSYEQYF.